What follows are 10 T cell receptor beta chains derived from one specimen sequenced in a study of T cell repertoires and HLA-DP antigens. Their target antigens are unknown. The assay was immunoSEQ multiplex PCR, and TCRdb's table has in-frame clones only and misses some. The repertoire holds about 89,000 clones, with approximately 86% as singletons. Source material: CD4+ T cells from PBMCs. All receptors come from a man aged 45 to 65 in good health and CMV-seronegative.

V is TRBV6-5 and J is TRBJ2-7; maybe TRBD2 (5 bases). The CDR3 loop spans 14 amino acids. V dropped 6 bases and J dropped 3 bases, with 15 bases sitting between them. CDR1 is MNHEY, CDR2 SVGAGI, per germline. DNA of the CDR3: TGTGCCAGCAGGGAAAGGACTCCGCTCTACGAGCAGTACTTC. This codes for CASRERTPLYEQYF.

J is TRBJ1-6 and V is TRBV9; TRBD1 matches at 8 bases. Germline CDR1 and CDR2: SGDLS and YYNGEE. Losses at the gene ends were 3 bases for V and 10 bases for J; bases not matched to a gene: 12. The CDR3 contains 16 residues. CDR3 sequence reads: CASSAGQGLARSPLHF. The CDR3 region has the DNA TGTGCCAGCAGCGCCGGACAGGGTCTCGCGCGGTCACCCCTCCACTTT. Full variable domain (missing parts from reference TRBV9 and TRBJ1-6): DSGVTQTPKHLITATGQRVTLRCSPRSGDLSVYWYQQSLDQGLQFLIQYYNGEERAKGNILERFSAQQFPDLHSELNLSSLELGDSALYFCASSAGQGLARSPLHFGNGTRLTVT.

The CDR3: CASSPTPSYEQYF. In nucleotides, the CDR3 is TGTGCCAGCAGTCCAACACCAAGCTACGAGCAGTACTTC. This chain links TRBV6-5 with TRBJ2-7; D uncertain. The CDR3 loop spans 13 amino acids. V gave up 5 bases and J gave up 3 bases, with 11 bases separating them. The germline V gene has CDR1 MNHEY and CDR2 SVGAGI.

The gene calls are TRBV5-1 and TRBJ1-2; a possible D gene is TRBD1 (6 bases). V was pared by 2 bases and J by 4 bases, with 15 bases between. Germline loops: CDR1 SGHRS, CDR2 YFSETQ. CDR3 length equals 15 residues. DNA for the CDR3: TGCGCCAGCAGCTTTTCACAGGGTAAAAGCTATGGCTACACCTTC. Amino acid sequence: CASSFSQGKSYGYTF.

The V and J genes are TRBV14 and TRBJ2-7, with D possibly matching TRBD2 (6 bases). The CDR3 totals 12 residues. The germline gives CDR1 SGHDN, CDR2 FVKESK. Deletions cut 2 bases from V and 6 bases from J, with 8 bases between. CDR3 protein: CASSQSGVEQYF. Written as DNA, the CDR3 is TGTGCCAGCAGCCAATCGGGGGTCGAGCAGTACTTC.

This clone was seen once. The chain joins TRBV4-1 to TRBJ2-7; 10 bases map to TRBD1. Unmatched junction bases numbered 4, after V lost 3 bases and J lost 2 bases. Germline CDR1 is MGHRA and CDR2 is YSYEKL. The CDR3 is made up of 15 amino acids. CDR3 DNA: TGCGCCAGCAGCCACCCGACAGGGGGCCCCTACGAGCAGTACTTC. Translating it yields CASSHPTGGPYEQYF.

This sequence joins TRBV6-5 and TRBJ1-6; the match to TRBD1 covers 9 bases. Trimming removed 6 bases from V and 10 bases from J; junction bases left unmatched: 7. This CDR3 has 14 residues. Germline V CDR1 and CDR2: MNHEY, SVGAGI. The CDR3 nucleotides are TGTGCCAGCAGCCTGGACAGGGGCGGATCACCCCTCCACTTT. This sequence encodes CASSLDRGGSPLHF.

The rearrangement joins TRBV4-3 to TRBJ2-3; TRBD2 agrees at 7 bases. The CDR3 spans 17 residues. V lost 0 bases, J lost 0 bases, and 6 bases stayed unmatched. CDR1 is LGHNA, CDR2 YSLEER, per germline. The CDR3 coding sequence is TGCGCCAGCAGCCAAGATGGTCTAGCGGACAGCACAGATACGCAGTATTTT. This sequence encodes CASSQDGLADSTDTQYF.

This clone has just a few counts. The chain uses TRBV7-2 and TRBJ1-2; D gene uncertain. V dropped 11 bases and J dropped 2 bases, with 9 bases sitting between them. This CDR3 has 11 residues. Germline CDR1 is SGHTA and CDR2 is FQGNSA. As DNA, the CDR3 is TGTGCCGAACAGAGGAACTATGGCTACACCTTC. Residues: CAEQRNYGYTF.

This rearrangement joins TRBV19 to TRBJ1-3; the D is unclear. This CDR3 comprises 16 residues. Germline-derived CDR1 and CDR2 are LNHDA and SQIVND (reference sequence). The V end lost 7 bases, the J end lost 0 bases, and 16 bases lay between the germline ends. The CDR3 nucleotides read TGTGCCAGTACGGTCGATGAAAAACTCTCTGGAAACACCATATATTTT. Amino acid sequence: CASTVDEKLSGNTIYF.